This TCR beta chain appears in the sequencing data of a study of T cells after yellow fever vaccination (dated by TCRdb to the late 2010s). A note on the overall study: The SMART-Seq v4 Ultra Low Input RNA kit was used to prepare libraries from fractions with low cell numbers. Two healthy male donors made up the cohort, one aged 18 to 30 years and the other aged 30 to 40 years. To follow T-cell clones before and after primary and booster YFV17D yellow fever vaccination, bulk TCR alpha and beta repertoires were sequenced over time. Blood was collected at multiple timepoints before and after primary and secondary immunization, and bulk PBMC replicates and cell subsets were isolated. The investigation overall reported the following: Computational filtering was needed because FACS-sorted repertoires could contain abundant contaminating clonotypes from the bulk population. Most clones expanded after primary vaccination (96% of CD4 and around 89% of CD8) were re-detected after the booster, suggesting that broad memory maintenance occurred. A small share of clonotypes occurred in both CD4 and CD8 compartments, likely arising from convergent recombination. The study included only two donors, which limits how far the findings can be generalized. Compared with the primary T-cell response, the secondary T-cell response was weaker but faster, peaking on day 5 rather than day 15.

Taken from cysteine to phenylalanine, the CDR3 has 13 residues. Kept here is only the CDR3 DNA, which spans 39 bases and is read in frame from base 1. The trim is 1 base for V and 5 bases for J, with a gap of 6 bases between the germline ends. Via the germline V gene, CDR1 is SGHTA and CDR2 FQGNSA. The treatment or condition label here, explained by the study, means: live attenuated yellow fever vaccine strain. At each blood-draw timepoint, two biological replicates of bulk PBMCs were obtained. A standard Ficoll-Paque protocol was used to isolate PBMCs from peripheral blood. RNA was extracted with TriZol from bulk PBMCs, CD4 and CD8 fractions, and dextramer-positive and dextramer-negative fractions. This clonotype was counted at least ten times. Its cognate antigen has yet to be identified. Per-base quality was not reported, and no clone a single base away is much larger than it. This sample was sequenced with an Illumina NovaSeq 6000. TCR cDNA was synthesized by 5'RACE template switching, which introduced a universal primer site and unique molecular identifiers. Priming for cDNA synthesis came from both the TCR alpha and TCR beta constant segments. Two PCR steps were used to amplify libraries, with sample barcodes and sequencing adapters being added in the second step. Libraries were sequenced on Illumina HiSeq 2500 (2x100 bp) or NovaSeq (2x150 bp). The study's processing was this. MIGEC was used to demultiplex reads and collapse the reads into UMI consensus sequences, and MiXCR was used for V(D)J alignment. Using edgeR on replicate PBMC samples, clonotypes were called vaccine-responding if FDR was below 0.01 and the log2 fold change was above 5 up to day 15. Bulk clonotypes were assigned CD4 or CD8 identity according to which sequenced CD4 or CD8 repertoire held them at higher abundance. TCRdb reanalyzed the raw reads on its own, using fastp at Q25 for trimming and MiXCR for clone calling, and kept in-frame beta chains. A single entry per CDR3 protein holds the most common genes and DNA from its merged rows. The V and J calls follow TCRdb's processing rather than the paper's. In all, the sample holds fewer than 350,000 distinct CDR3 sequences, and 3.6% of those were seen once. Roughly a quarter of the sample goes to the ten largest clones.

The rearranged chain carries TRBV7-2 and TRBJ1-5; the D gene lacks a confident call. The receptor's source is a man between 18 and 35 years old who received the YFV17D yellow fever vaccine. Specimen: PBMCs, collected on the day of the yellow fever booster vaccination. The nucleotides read TGTGCCAGCAGCTTAGTTCCGGATCAGCCCCAGCATTTT. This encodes CASSLVPDQPQHF. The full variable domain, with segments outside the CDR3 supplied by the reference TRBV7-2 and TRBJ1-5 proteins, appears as GAGVSQSPSNKVTEKGKDVELRCDPISGHTALYWYRQSLGQGLEFLIYFQGNSAPDKSGLPSDRFSAERTGGSVSTLTIQRTQQEDSAVYLCASSLVPDQPQHFGDGTRLSIL.